This T cell receptor beta chain was recorded in a study of blood T cell repertoires in COVID-19. Whole-study context: Sources were T cells, B-cell-depleted T cells, or PBMCs; the material itself was cDNA or gDNA.

The germline V gene has CDR1 MNHNS and CDR2 SASEGT. The V and J ends lost 3 bases and 1 base respectively, with 4 bases between them. The CDR3 has 12 residues. Data came from immunoSEQ multiplex PCR; TCRdb stores just in-frame clones and leaves some out. The table has about 220,000 clones, 75% to 85% seen once. The TCR was taken from a man aged 50 to 59 with active or convalescent COVID-19. The specimen sequenced was peripheral blood. The gene calls are TRBV6-1 and TRBJ2-7; D not certain. The CDR3 spells CASSERSYEQYV. The CDR3 DNA follows: TGTGCCAGCAGTGAGCGATCCTACGAGCAGTACGTC.